This T cell receptor (beta chain) came from a study of Ad26.COV2.S vaccination and SARS-CoV-2 variants (dated by TCRdb to about 2021). Turning to the overall study: Donors in the vaccine arm were drawn from COV1001, a multicentre, randomized, double-blind, placebo-controlled phase I-IIa trial testing Ad26.COV2.S in healthy adults. A total of 32 samples were included in the TCR-sequenced set, comprising some 20 Ad26.COV2.S vaccine recipients, 5 placebo recipients and 8 SARS-CoV-2 convalescent individuals. Ad26.COV2.S was administered intramuscularly at a dose of 5x10^10 or 1x10^11 viral particles, either as one shot or as two shots given 56 days apart. Throughout the experiments and outcome assessment, investigators stayed blinded to trial group allocation. The specificity and breadth of SARS-CoV-2-reactive T cell receptors after Ad26.COV2.S vaccination were assessed by TCRbeta repertoire sequencing. Trial participants were randomized into five groups of five, in which low-dose or high-dose Ad26.COV2.S was given once or twice, or placebo was given on both occasions. What the work shows at the level of the full study, not this receptor alone: Ad26.COV2.S recipients had higher spike-specific TCR breadth than placebo recipients (P = 0.0014). Comparable non-spike TCR breadth was observed between vaccine and placebo recipients, consistent with only spike being contained in the vaccine. According to the authors, total T cell responses may have been underestimated by the TCR breadth and depth analyses. The study lacked the statistical power to compare responses across vaccine doses or regimens. After vaccination, substantial breadth of spike-specific CD8+ and CD4+ T cell responses was reported.

The treatment or condition label, read with the paper, signifies: about 20 received Ad26.COV2.S at low or high dose, single or two shots; 5 received placebo; per-sample allocation not given. For vaccine and placebo recipients, repertoires were sequenced using samples collected on day 63 after the first injection. Cohort 1b enrolled roughly 25 adults aged 18-55 years at a single site in Boston, USA, between 29 July and 7 August 2020. As a vaccine, Ad26.COV2.S was a replication-incompetent adenovirus type 26 vector that expressed a prefusion-stabilized SARS-CoV-2 spike protein derived from the original Wuhan strain. In the case of this clone: Its binding antigen is unknown. Base qualities were left out, and no much larger clone turns up one base away.

The immunoSEQ Assay was the method used to sequence TCRbeta CDR3 regions. After extraction, genomic DNA underwent amplification by bias-controlled multiplex PCR, followed by high-throughput sequencing. The authors' pipeline ran thus. To quantify the absolute abundance of each unique TCRbeta CDR3 region, sequences were collapsed and filtered. T cell fraction was estimated by normalizing TCRbeta template counts to usable DNA, with usable DNA measured through amplification of reference genes found in all nucleated cells. Repertoire TCRs were annotated as SARS-CoV-2-specific when V gene, CDR3 amino acid sequence and J gene were exactly matched to a known reactive TCR set. The reference SARS-CoV-2 TCR set was obtained from MIRA and was filtered for enrichment in COVID-19-positive ImmuneCODE repertoires, whereby public or cross-reactive TCRs were removed. Drawing on the MIRA antigens, annotated TCRs were analysed further at the level of specific ORF or position within ORF. Breadth was defined as annotated unique rearrangements over total unique productive rearrangements; depth was the summed frequency of those rearrangements. TCR breadth was compared between groups using two-sided Wilcoxon rank-sum tests. In its TCRdb copy, this immuneACCESS table keeps in-frame sequences only and misses some clones. Where compared with another copy, unresolved V genes explain less than half of these, and the others have no known cause. For V, J and clone size, that table is used; D and trimming come from the DNA. The sample table shows a few hundred thousand clones, and over 75% are seen once. The ten largest clones take up roughly an eighth of the sample.

The CDR3 starts with the cysteine, ends with the phenylalanine, and has 16 residues. Only CDR3 DNA is held: 48 bases, read in frame from base 1. V has 3 bases trimmed and J has 4 bases trimmed; junction bases matching no gene number 8. From the germline V gene, CDR1 is KGHSH and CDR2 is LQKENI. This TCR derives from a person between 18 and 60 years old who received the Ad26.COV2.S COVID-19 vaccine or a placebo. Sequenced material: peripheral blood, taken in a trial of Ad26.COV2.S vaccine versus placebo. The chain is made from TRBV18 and TRBJ2-5; 10 of the junction bases match TRBD2. The DNA is TGTGCCAGCTCACCTCCGCTCTCTAGCGGGAGAGAGACCCAGTACTTC. The resulting protein is CASSPPLSSGRETQYF.